The rows below give T cell receptor beta chains drawn from one sample of a study of T cell repertoires in cytomegalovirus infection. One entry per CDR3 protein results from TCRdb running MiXCR on the reads. The sample holds about 490,000 distinct CDR3 sequences, approximately 15% seen once. Material for sequencing was CD8+ T cells from PBMCs. The receptors were sampled from a human donor in good health (CMV status not recorded). Some clones in this sample may be carry-over from other donors' samples. Each CDR3 is given with its conserved first and last residue. Fields, in order: D gene, CDR3 length, V gene, clone size, J gene, CDR3 protein, CDR3 DNA. D genes are given only for firm matches. Clone size is given for some rows only: seen once, a few or many times, or a class if the clone is expanded.

D gene: TRBD1; CDR3 length: 14; V gene: TRBV7-2; clone size: .; J gene: TRBJ2-7; CDR3 protein: CVSSLDRADYEQYF; CDR3 DNA: TGTGTCAGCAGCCTCGACAGGGCCGACTACGAGCAGTACTTC
D gene: .; CDR3 length: 17; V gene: TRBV12-3/TRBV12-4; clone size: many; J gene: TRBJ1-4; CDR3 protein: CASSLRSTGPTNEKLFF; CDR3 DNA: TGTGCCAGCAGTCTACGCTCGACTGGACCAACTAATGAAAAACTGTTTTTT
D gene: .; CDR3 length: 14; V gene: TRBV7-9; clone size: few; J gene: TRBJ2-7; CDR3 protein: CASSLENSPYEQYF; CDR3 DNA: TGTGCCAGCAGCTTAGAGAACAGTCCCTACGAGCAGTACTTC
D gene: .; CDR3 length: 13; V gene: TRBV30; clone size: .; J gene: TRBJ2-1; CDR3 protein: CAWNSIRHNEQFF; CDR3 DNA: TGTGCCTGGAACTCCATCCGCCACAATGAGCAGTTCTTC
D gene: .; CDR3 length: 14; V gene: TRBV28; clone size: few; J gene: TRBJ1-5; CDR3 protein: CASQGRASNQPQHF; CDR3 DNA: TGTGCCAGTCAGGGGAGGGCGAGCAATCAGCCCCAGCATTTT
D gene: .; CDR3 length: 16; V gene: TRBV6-2/TRBV6-3; clone size: many; J gene: TRBJ1-5; CDR3 protein: CASSYRSRYSNQPQHF; CDR3 DNA: TGTGCCAGCAGTTACCGCAGCCGTTATAGCAATCAGCCCCAGCATTTT
D gene: .; CDR3 length: 12; V gene: TRBV30; clone size: few; J gene: TRBJ1-2; CDR3 protein: CAWKRGAYGYTF; CDR3 DNA: TGTGCCTGGAAAAGAGGCGCCTATGGCTACACCTTC
D gene: .; CDR3 length: 16; V gene: TRBV7-8; clone size: many; J gene: TRBJ2-7; CDR3 protein: CASSLVERDRFYEQYF; CDR3 DNA: TGTGCCAGCAGCTTAGTTGAGCGGGACAGATTCTACGAGCAGTACTTC
D gene: .; CDR3 length: 14; V gene: TRBV14; clone size: .; J gene: TRBJ2-7; CDR3 protein: CASSQEVPDNEQYF; CDR3 DNA: TGTGCCAGCAGCCAAGAGGTCCCCGACAACGAGCAGTACTTC
D gene: TRBD2; CDR3 length: 13; V gene: TRBV19; clone size: many; J gene: TRBJ2-7; CDR3 protein: CASSAGLRYEQYF; CDR3 DNA: TGTGCCAGTAGTGCGGGACTACGTTACGAGCAGTACTTC
D gene: .; CDR3 length: 15; V gene: TRBV5-4; clone size: few; J gene: TRBJ2-7; CDR3 protein: CASSSRELPSDEQYF; CDR3 DNA: TGTGCCAGCAGCTCCCGGGAACTACCTTCGGACGAGCAGTACTTC
D gene: TRBD1; CDR3 length: 15; V gene: TRBV12-3/TRBV12-4; clone size: many; J gene: TRBJ1-3; CDR3 protein: CASNSDRTSGNTIYF; CDR3 DNA: TGTGCCAGCAATTCGGACAGGACGTCTGGAAACACCATATATTTT
D gene: .; CDR3 length: 15; V gene: TRBV7-9; clone size: many; J gene: TRBJ2-6; CDR3 protein: CASSLVGTGANVLTF; CDR3 DNA: TGTGCCAGCAGCTTAGTGGGGACTGGGGCCAACGTCCTGACTTTC
D gene: .; CDR3 length: 14; V gene: TRBV6-5; clone size: .; J gene: TRBJ2-7; CDR3 protein: CASSYGTLTNEQYF; CDR3 DNA: TGTGCCAGCAGTTACGGGACATTGACCAACGAGCAGTACTTC
D gene: .; CDR3 length: 10; V gene: TRBV20-1; clone size: .; J gene: TRBJ2-3; CDR3 protein: CSVGADTQYF; CDR3 DNA: TGCAGTGTTGGGGCAGATACGCAGTATTTT
D gene: .; CDR3 length: 9; V gene: TRBV20-1; clone size: .; J gene: TRBJ2-4; CDR3 protein: CSATAGAYF; CDR3 DNA: TGCAGTGCTACGGCGGGGGCCTACTTC
D gene: TRBD1; CDR3 length: 14; V gene: TRBV19; clone size: .; J gene: TRBJ2-7; CDR3 protein: CASSSGQGMYEQYF; CDR3 DNA: TGTGCCAGTAGTTCGGGACAGGGCATGTACGAGCAGTACTTC
D gene: .; CDR3 length: 15; V gene: TRBV4-1; clone size: .; J gene: TRBJ2-7; CDR3 protein: CASSQDPGIIYEQYF; CDR3 DNA: TGCGCCAGCAGCCAAGACCCAGGGATAATCTACGAGCAGTACTTC
D gene: .; CDR3 length: 16; V gene: TRBV15; clone size: few; J gene: TRBJ1-2; CDR3 protein: CATSREVRDPRRGYTF; CDR3 DNA: TGTGCCACCAGCAGAGAGGTGAGGGACCCCCGCCGGGGCTACACCTTC
D gene: .; CDR3 length: 15; V gene: TRBV7-8; clone size: many; J gene: TRBJ2-3; CDR3 protein: CASSFSPGVTDTQYF; CDR3 DNA: TGTGCCAGCAGCTTTTCTCCGGGGGTCACAGATACGCAGTATTTT
D gene: .; CDR3 length: 13; V gene: TRBV12-5; clone size: .; J gene: TRBJ1-1; CDR3 protein: CASSRGRNTEAFF; CDR3 DNA: TGTGCTAGTTCTAGAGGCCGGAACACTGAAGCTTTCTTT
D gene: .; CDR3 length: 12; V gene: TRBV5-1; clone size: few; J gene: TRBJ2-5; CDR3 protein: CASSPTQETQYF; CDR3 DNA: TGCGCCAGCAGCCCTACCCAAGAGACCCAGTACTTC
D gene: .; CDR3 length: 15; V gene: TRBV6-1; clone size: many; J gene: TRBJ2-7; CDR3 protein: CASDKKAVSSYEQYF; CDR3 DNA: TGTGCCAGCGACAAAAAGGCGGTAAGCTCCTACGAGCAGTACTTC
D gene: .; CDR3 length: 14; V gene: TRBV7-9; clone size: few; J gene: TRBJ1-1; CDR3 protein: CASSLTAEGTEAFF; CDR3 DNA: TGTGCCAGCAGCTTAACCGCGGAGGGAACTGAAGCTTTCTTT
D gene: TRBD2; CDR3 length: 19; V gene: TRBV9; clone size: few; J gene: TRBJ2-1; CDR3 protein: CASSPPLYGGRARGNEQFF; CDR3 DNA: TGTGCCAGCAGCCCGCCCCTATATGGCGGGAGGGCCCGGGGCAATGAGCAGTTCTTC
D gene: TRBD1; CDR3 length: 13; V gene: TRBV28; clone size: many; J gene: TRBJ2-7; CDR3 protein: CASNKIQGYEQYF; CDR3 DNA: TGTGCCAGCAATAAAATACAGGGGTACGAGCAGTACTTC
D gene: TRBD2; CDR3 length: 14; V gene: TRBV6-1; clone size: many; J gene: TRBJ2-2; CDR3 protein: CASSFRTSLVELFF; CDR3 DNA: TGTGCCAGCAGTTTTCGGACTAGCTTGGTGGAGCTGTTTTTT
D gene: .; CDR3 length: 15; V gene: TRBV11-2; clone size: many; J gene: TRBJ1-2; CDR3 protein: CASSQAGARSRGYTF; CDR3 DNA: TGTGCCAGCAGCCAGGCAGGGGCCCGAAGTCGCGGCTACACCTTC